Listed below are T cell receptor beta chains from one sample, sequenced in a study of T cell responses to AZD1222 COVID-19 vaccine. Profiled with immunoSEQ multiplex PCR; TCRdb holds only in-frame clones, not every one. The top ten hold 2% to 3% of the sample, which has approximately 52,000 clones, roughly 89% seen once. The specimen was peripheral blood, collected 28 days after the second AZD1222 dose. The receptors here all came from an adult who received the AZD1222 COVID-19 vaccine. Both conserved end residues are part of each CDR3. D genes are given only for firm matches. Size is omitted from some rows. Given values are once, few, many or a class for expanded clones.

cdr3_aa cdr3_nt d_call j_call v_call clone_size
CASSLGHPNTEAFF TGCGCCAGCAGCCTTGGACACCCGAACACTGAAGCTTTCTTT . TRBJ1-1 TRBV5-1 .
CASSSGDTEAFF TGCGCCAGCAGCTCCGGAGACACTGAAGCTTTCTTT . TRBJ1-1 TRBV5-1 .
CASSLVSGVNQPQHF TGTGCCAGCAGCTTAGTGTCGGGGGTGAATCAGCCCCAGCATTTT . TRBJ1-5 TRBV7-8 .
CSAGGVNQPQHF TGCAGCGCCGGGGGGGTAAATCAGCCCCAGCATTTT . TRBJ1-5 TRBV29-1 .
CASRDGTNTEAFF TGTGCCAGCAGGGACGGAACCAACACTGAAGCTTTCTTT . TRBJ1-1 TRBV2 .
CASSFGSGDLWF TGTGCCAGCAGTTTTGGGTCAGGGGATCTTTGGTTC . TRBJ2-7 TRBV28 .
CASSSGNSNYGYTF TGTGCCAGCAGTTCGGGTAACAGTAACTATGGCTACACCTTC . TRBJ1-2 TRBV28 .
CSVASGGGFTDTQYF TGCAGCGTCGCAAGCGGGGGGGGCTTCACAGATACGCAGTATTTT TRBD2 TRBJ2-3 TRBV29-1 .
CASSLVAGGTGELFF TGTGCCAGCAGCTTGGTAGCGGGAGGTACCGGGGAGCTGTTTTTT TRBD2 TRBJ2-2 TRBV5-6 few
CSVVRGLSTEAFF TGCAGCGTTGTAAGGGGGTTGAGCACTGAAGCTTTCTTT . TRBJ1-1 TRBV29-1 .
CASNGAGSSYNSPLHF TGTGCCAGTAACGGGGCGGGGAGCTCCTATAATTCACCCCTCCACTTT . TRBJ1-6 TRBV3-1/TRBV3-2 .
CASSLGSYEQYF TGTGCCAGCAGTCTTGGCTCCTACGAGCAGTACTTC . TRBJ2-7 TRBV28 .
CASSLYSSGSRDTQYF TGTGCCAGCAGCTTATATTCTAGCGGGAGTCGGGATACGCAGTATTTT TRBD2 TRBJ2-3 TRBV11-3 .
CASSSQGQGAETQYF TGTGCTAGCAGCTCGCAGGGACAGGGGGCAGAGACCCAGTACTTC TRBD1 TRBJ2-5 TRBV7-7 .
CASSPNDMANYEQYF TGTGCCAGCAGCCCCAACGACATGGCGAACTACGAGCAGTACTTC . TRBJ2-7 TRBV3-1/TRBV3-2 .
CASSSLLGARGADTQYF TGTGCCAGCAGCTCACTTCTGGGGGCCCGGGGGGCAGATACGCAGTATTTT . TRBJ2-3 TRBV7-9 .
CASKKFGSSYGYTF TGTGCCAGCAAGAAGTTTGGCAGTAGCTATGGCTACACCTTC . TRBJ1-2 TRBV7-3 .
CASSPQDRGLDEAFF TGTGCCAGCAGCCCACAGGACAGGGGGCTTGATGAAGCTTTCTTT TRBD1 TRBJ1-1 TRBV7-8 .
CSVGTSSDTQYF TGCAGCGTTGGGACTAGCTCAGATACGCAGTATTTT TRBD2 TRBJ2-3 TRBV29-1 .
CASSLVGTSYNEQFF TGTGCCAGCAGTTTGGTCGGGACCAGCTACAATGAGCAGTTCTTC . TRBJ2-1 TRBV28 .
CASSELGQALYSNQPQHF TGCGCCAGCAGTGAGTTGGGGCAGGCCCTGTATAGCAATCAGCCCCAGCATTTT . TRBJ1-5 TRBV10-2 .
CAISESRSGYNEQFF TGTGCCATCAGTGAGTCTCGGAGCGGGTACAATGAGCAGTTCTTC . TRBJ2-1 TRBV10-3 .
CASGLDGAGHKGQYF TGTGCTAGTGGTTTGGATGGGGCAGGCCATAAGGGTCAGTACTTC . TRBJ2-5 TRBV12-5 .
CSAVWGRAYEQYF TGCAGCGCTGTTTGGGGGAGGGCCTACGAGCAGTACTTC TRBD2 TRBJ2-7 TRBV29-1 .
CASSQGQGGGQPQHF TGTGCCAGCAGCCAAGGGCAGGGAGGGGGACAGCCCCAGCATTTT . TRBJ1-5 TRBV3-1/TRBV3-2 .
CASSQSGQGEGNTIYF TGCGCCAGCAGTCAATCTGGCCAGGGTGAAGGAAACACCATATATTTT . TRBJ1-3 TRBV23-1 .
CASSQELQGSGNTIYF TGTGCCAGCAGCCAAGAACTACAGGGGTCTGGAAACACCATATATTTT TRBD1 TRBJ1-3 TRBV4-2 .
CASSQLNYGYTF TGTGCCAGCAGCCAACTTAACTATGGCTACACCTTC . TRBJ1-2 TRBV3-1/TRBV3-2 .
CASSEDTGGTEAFF TGCGCCAGCAGCGAAGATACAGGGGGAACTGAAGCTTTCTTT TRBD1 TRBJ1-1 TRBV5-1 .
CASSISGQGTYEQYF TGTGCCAGTAGTATTTCGGGACAGGGCACCTACGAGCAGTACTTC TRBD1 TRBJ2-7 TRBV19 .
CASSRVGSAGLAVQETQYF TGTGCCAGCAGTCGAGTGGGCAGTGCCGGACTAGCGGTACAAGAGACCCAGTACTTC TRBD2 TRBJ2-5 TRBV27 .
CASSYTDSASQYF TGTGCCAGTAGTTATACCGACAGCGCCTCGCAGTATTTT . TRBJ2-3 TRBV19 .
CASSQKSGGVYGYTF TGTGCCAGCAGCCAAAAGTCGGGGGGAGTCTATGGCTACACCTTC . TRBJ1-2 TRBV3-1/TRBV3-2 .
CASRDKEVRSPLHF TGTGCCAGTAGGGACAAGGAGGTGAGGTCACCCCTCCACTTT . TRBJ1-6 TRBV19 .
CASSPTEFTGELFF TGTGCCAGCAGCCCGACAGAGTTCACCGGGGAGCTGTTTTTT . TRBJ2-2 TRBV11-2 .
CASNQAFSMNTEAFF TGTGCCAGTAATCAAGCCTTCAGTATGAACACTGAAGCTTTCTTT . TRBJ1-1 TRBV19 .
CSVRPGLAAYTGELFF TGCAGCGTTAGGCCGGGACTAGCGGCATACACCGGGGAGCTGTTTTTT TRBD2 TRBJ2-2 TRBV29-1 few
CASSPPPDGRYNEQFF TGTGCCAGCAGCCCTCCCCCGGACGGGAGATACAATGAGCAGTTCTTC . TRBJ2-1 TRBV5-4 once
CSVGWPGQGDEKLFF TGCAGCGTTGGATGGCCGGGACAGGGTGATGAAAAACTGTTTTTT TRBD1 TRBJ1-4 TRBV29-1 few
CATSDWTSRRNEQFF TGTGCCACCAGTGATTGGACTTCTCGACGGAATGAGCAGTTCTTC . TRBJ2-1 TRBV24-1 .
CARPGVSKDTQYF TGTGCCAGGCCGGGGGTGTCGAAAGATACGCAGTATTTT . TRBJ2-3 TRBV19 .
CASSQGLAGAYNEQFF TGTGCCAGCAGCCAGGGTCTAGCGGGAGCCTACAATGAGCAGTTCTTC TRBD2 TRBJ2-1 TRBV4-2 .
CASSLSQGANYGYTF TGTGCCAGCAGCTTATCCCAGGGGGCGAACTATGGCTACACCTTC TRBD1 TRBJ1-2 TRBV7-2 .
CSVEARLAEYNEQFF TGCAGCGTTGAGGCCAGACTAGCGGAATACAATGAGCAGTTCTTC TRBD2 TRBJ2-1 TRBV29-1 .
CASSLVGAGTDTQYF TGTGCCAGCAGCTTGGTGGGAGCCGGCACAGATACGCAGTATTTT . TRBJ2-3 TRBV7-9 .
CASSATGDTQYF TGTGCCAGCAGCGCTACCGGGGACACCCAGTACTTC . TRBJ2-4 TRBV6-2/TRBV6-3 .
CASSQDRLSQETQYF TGTGCCAGCAGCCAAGATAGGCTGTCCCAAGAGACCCAGTACTTC . TRBJ2-5 TRBV4-2 .
CASSLGVFPGRRTGVPDTQYF TGCGCCAGCAGCTTGGGAGTTTTCCCCGGTCGACGGACAGGGGTCCCAGATACGCAGTATTTT TRBD1 TRBJ2-3 TRBV5-1 .
CASSDRGYEQYF TGTGCCAGCAGTGACAGGGGCTACGAGCAGTACTTC . TRBJ2-7 TRBV6-1 .
CASRQAPNQPQHF TGTGCCAGCAGACAGGCCCCCAATCAGCCCCAGCATTTT . TRBJ1-5 TRBV2 few
CASSLGGGSGDEQFF TGTGCCAGCAGCTTGGGGGGCGGGAGTGGGGATGAGCAGTTCTTC TRBD2 TRBJ2-1 TRBV5-4 .
CASSPLKTGGGETQYF TGCGCCAGCAGCCCACTAAAAACAGGGGGCGGGGAGACCCAGTACTTC TRBD1 TRBJ2-5 TRBV5-1 .
CSVGWSYEQYF TGCAGCGTTGGCTGGTCCTACGAGCAGTACTTC . TRBJ2-7 TRBV29-1 .
CASSQPGGRTEAFF TGTGCCAGCAGTCAACCGGGGGGGCGGACTGAAGCTTTCTTT . TRBJ1-1 TRBV6-5 .